Below, 24 T cell receptor beta chains from the same sample are listed, as sequenced in a study of blood T cell repertoires in COVID-19. The repertoire was sequenced with immunoSEQ multiplex PCR; TCRdb's copy has only in-frame clones and lacks some. This table holds approximately 230,000 clones, roughly 80% found once. The specimen was peripheral blood. The receptors shown here come from a man at least 80 years old with acute or convalescent COVID-19.

V gene TRBV5-1 combines with J gene TRBJ1-4, with a weak D call TRBD1 (5 bases). Per the germline V gene, CDR1 is SGHRS and CDR2 is YFSETQ. The CDR3 contains 15 residues. V gave up 4 bases and J gave up 3 bases, with 13 bases separating them. The CDR3 bases are TGCGCCAGCAGCCTGCAGGGTGTACCTAATGAAAAACTGTTTTTT. Encoded protein: CASSLQGVPNEKLFF.

V usage is TRBV7-9 and J usage is TRBJ2-5, with D perhaps matching TRBD2 (6 bases). V was shortened by 5 bases and J by 4 bases, with 17 bases between the two germline ends. Germline lookup yields CDR1 SEHNR and CDR2 FQNEAQ (reference sequence). This CDR3 is built from 15 residues. As DNA, the CDR3 is TGTGCCAGCAGCGCAGGTTCTAGCGTCGGAGAGACCCAGTACTTC. Its protein product is CASSAGSSVGETQYF.

This sequence joins TRBV7-2 and TRBJ1-2; 7 nucleotides match TRBD1. CDR1 is SGHTA, CDR2 FQGNSA, per germline. The length of the CDR3 is 15 residues. V lost 3 bases, J lost 0 bases, and 4 bases stayed unmatched. The CDR3 DNA follows: TGTGCCAGCAGCTTGGGACAGCTTACTAACTATGGCTACACCTTC. It encodes CASSLGQLTNYGYTF.

The chain employs TRBV24-1 and TRBJ2-5; 8 bases fit TRBD1. In germline, CDR1 is KGHDR, CDR2 SFDVKD. J gave up 5 bases and V 3 bases, and 10 bases lay outside the gene matches. The CDR3 covers 16 residues. The DNA for the CDR3 is TGTGCCACCAGTGATCGGCGGACAGGGAACTTGGAGACCCAGTACTTC. Encoded protein: CATSDRRTGNLETQYF.

The J gene is TRBJ2-7, the V gene TRBV15; weak D call: TRBD1 (6 bases). Germline loops: CDR1 LNHNV, CDR2 YYDKDF (reference sequence). The CDR3 loop spans 15 amino acids. V lost 0 bases to trimming and J lost 0 bases, with 9 bases between them. DNA for the CDR3: TGTGCCACCAGCAGAGACGACAGGTTCTCCTACGAGCAGTACTTC. Translated, it gives CATSRDDRFSYEQYF.

V usage is TRBV11-2 and J usage is TRBJ2-3; 10 bases are a match to TRBD1. Per the germline V gene, CDR1 is SGHAT and CDR2 is FQNNGV. The CDR3 loop spans 15 amino acids. V was clipped by 1 base and J by 6 bases; unmatched bases: 4. As DNA, the CDR3 is TGTGCCAGCAGCTTAGGTGGGACAGGGGTTGATACGCAGTATTTT. Translation: CASSLGGTGVDTQYF.

The rearrangement links TRBV6-4 to TRBJ2-2; D is undetermined. CDR3 size: 15 residues. Trimming cost V 4 bases and J 2 bases, with 11 bases left between them. Per the germline V gene, CDR1 is MRHNA and CDR2 is SNTAGT. The CDR3 coding sequence is TGTGCCAGCAGTGCGGGTAAACTCAACACCGGGGAGCTGTTTTTT. Protein product: CASSAGKLNTGELFF.

This chain connects TRBV2 to TRBJ1-6; the match to TRBD1 covers 9 bases. This CDR3 comprises 15 residues. Germline V gene data show CDR1 as SNHLY and CDR2 as FYNNEI. V shed 6 bases and J 4 bases; nucleotides not matched to a gene: 4. CDR3: CASRNRGLYNSPLHF. The CDR3 DNA reads as TGTGCCAGCAGAAACAGGGGGCTGTATAATTCACCCCTCCACTTT. The full variable domain, with the rest looked up from reference TRBV2 and TRBJ1-6, is EPEVTQTPSHQVTQMGQEVILRCVPISNHLYFYWYRQILGQKVEFLVSFYNNEISEKSEIFDDQFSVERPDGSNFTLKIRSTKLEDSAMYFCASRNRGLYNSPLHFGNGTRLTVT.

V and J are TRBV2 and TRBJ1-6; 9 nucleotides line up with TRBD1. The ends lost 8 bases at V and 8 bases at J; junction bases unmatched: 10. CDR3 length: 15 amino acids. Per the germline V gene, CDR1 is SNHLY and CDR2 is FYNNEI. Here the CDR3 reads CASCSETGGYSPLHF. CDR3 nucleotides: TGTGCCAGCTGCTCCGAGACAGGGGGATATTCACCCCTCCACTTT.

V gene TRBV6-5 combines with J gene TRBJ2-7; 9 bases agree with TRBD1. CDR1 MNHEY and CDR2 SVGAGI come from the germline V gene. The CDR3 is 15 residues long. V lost 2 bases to trimming and J lost 1 base; unmatched junction nucleotides: 3. CDR3: CASSYGTGFSYEQYF. The CDR3 DNA follows: TGTGCCAGCAGTTACGGGACAGGGTTTTCCTACGAGCAGTACTTC.

J is TRBJ2-1 and V is TRBV9; the match to TRBD2 covers 8 bases. This CDR3 contains 15 residues. Per germline, CDR1 SGDLS and CDR2 YYNGEE. Trimming cost V 8 bases and J 1 base; bases outside gene matches: 8. The CDR3 DNA reads as TGTGCCAGTGGGGGACTAGGCGAATCCTACAATGAGCAGTTCTTC. Translating it yields CASGGLGESYNEQFF.

This clone was observed a handful of times. The chain carries TRBV12-3 or TRBV12-4 and TRBJ1-2; D gene unclear. The CDR3 has 11 amino acids. CDR3 amino acids: CASSGAYGYTF. Written as DNA, the CDR3 is TGTGCTTCAAGTGGAGCCTATGGCTACACCTTC.

The rearrangement links TRBV27 to TRBJ2-7; perhaps TRBD2 as D (6 bases). The germline V gene has CDR1 MNHEY and CDR2 SMNVEV (reference sequence). There are 15 residues in the CDR3. V was shortened by 3 bases and J by 5 bases, with 17 bases between the two germline ends. The CDR3 spells CASSFLFGGGNEQYF. CDR3 sequence (DNA): TGTGCCAGCAGTTTCCTTTTCGGGGGTGGCAACGAGCAGTACTTC.

This chain links TRBV24-1 with TRBJ2-7, with TRBD1 identical over 7 bases. J lost 3 bases, V lost 4 bases, and 11 bases had no gene match. This CDR3 contains 16 residues. From germline, CDR1 is KGHDR and CDR2 SFDVKD. The CDR3 nucleotides read TGTGCCACCAGTGACTCTAGGACAGGTTCTTTCTACGAGCAGTACTTC. Amino acids: CATSDSRTGSFYEQYF.

V gene TRBV30 combines with J gene TRBJ1-5; D possibly corresponds to TRBD1 (6 bases). Trimming removed 0 bases from V and 5 bases from J, with 11 bases in between. The CDR3 has 14 residues. The V gene's germline CDR1 is GTSNPN and CDR2 SVGIG (reference sequence). CDR3 residues: CAWSVQQGHQPQHF. CDR3 nucleotide sequence: TGTGCCTGGAGTGTACAACAGGGCCATCAGCCCCAGCATTTT.

V is TRBV27 and J is TRBJ1-2; 7 bases align to TRBD1. Trimming took 5 bases from V and 4 from J; bases not matched to a gene: 1. Germline-derived CDR1 and CDR2 are MNHEY and SMNVEV (reference sequence). The CDR3 covers 12 residues. DNA for the CDR3: TGTGCCAGCAGTAGACAGGGCTATGGCTACACCTTC. Amino acids: CASSRQGYGYTF.

The V gene is TRBV11-1, the J gene TRBJ2-7, with D maybe TRBD2 (5 bases). The CDR3 spans 15 residues. CDR1 and CDR2 from the germline V gene are SGHAT and FQDESV (reference sequence). Trimming removed 8 bases from V and 4 bases from J, with 21 bases in between. DNA of the CDR3: TGTGCCAGCTCGTACTCGGGTGCCCGAGGGTACGAGCAGTACTTC. Translation gives CASSYSGARGYEQYF.

This clone occurred once. V usage is TRBV5-1 and J usage is TRBJ1-2; TRBD1 matches at 8 bases. This CDR3 has 15 amino acids. Germline CDR1 SGHRS, CDR2 YFSETQ. V trimming: 4 bases; J trimming: 4 bases; junction bases outside the gene matches: 9. The CDR3 nucleotides read TGCGCCAGCAGCCCGGCAGGGGGCGTAAGCTATGGCTACACCTTC. Translating it yields CASSPAGGVSYGYTF.

The chain couples TRBV27 to TRBJ1-6, with a possible D match to TRBD1 (5 bases). The CDR3 length is 14 residues. CDR1 and CDR2 from the germline V gene are MNHEY and SMNVEV (reference sequence). The V and J ends lost 3 bases and 4 bases respectively, with 7 bases between them. The CDR3 loop reads CASSFGQYNSPLHF. The DNA for the CDR3 is TGTGCCAGCAGTTTCGGACAATATAATTCACCCCTCCACTTT.

This sequence joins TRBV6-4 and TRBJ2-3; D is perhaps TRBD2 (6 bases). CDR1 and CDR2 from the germline V gene are MRHNA and SNTAGT. The CDR3 has 15 residues. Trimming took 1 base from V and 1 from J, leaving 9 bases between them. The CDR3 loop reads CASSDWREGTDTQYF. Written as DNA, the CDR3 is TGTGCCAGCAGTGACTGGAGGGAAGGCACAGATACGCAGTATTTT.

The V call is TRBV5-4, the J call TRBJ2-7; the D gene is possibly TRBD1 (5 bases). The V and J ends lost 2 bases and 3 bases respectively, with 9 bases between them. The CDR3 covers 13 residues. CDR1 is SGHNT, CDR2 YYREEE, per germline (reference sequence). CDR3 bases: TGTGCCAGCAGCTTCGACAGATTCTACGAGCAGTACTTC. Translation gives CASSFDRFYEQYF.

The chain couples TRBV7-2 to TRBJ1-5, with 8 bases lining up with TRBD1. The CDR3 runs 15 residues. The J segment lost 1 base and the V segment lost 5 bases, leaving 4 bases of the junction unmatched. From germline, CDR1 is SGHTA and CDR2 FQGNSA. This chain's CDR3 is CASSPRGLSNQPQHF. As DNA, the CDR3 is TGTGCCAGCAGCCCCAGGGGGCTAAGCAATCAGCCCCAGCATTTT.

The chain joins TRBV20-1 to TRBJ1-6; D ambiguous. Per germline, CDR1 DFQATT and CDR2 SNEGSKA (reference sequence). Deletions cut 3 bases from V and 11 bases from J, with 5 bases between. The CDR3 is 10 amino acids. The CDR3 DNA reads TGCAGTGCTAGTAAGCCACCCCTCCACTTT. This codes for CSASKPPLHF.

The V and J genes are TRBV30 and TRBJ1-5; 10 bases line up with TRBD1. V dropped 2 bases and J dropped 0; count of bases not matched to a gene: 4. CDR3 length: 16 residues. CDR1 and CDR2 from the germline V gene are GTSNPN and SVGIG (reference sequence). CDR3 coding DNA: TGTGCCTGGAGTCATGACAGGGGGCATAGCAATCAGCCCCAGCATTTT. Protein sequence: CAWSHDRGHSNQPQHF.